This note documents a single T cell receptor beta chain sequence. Deletions cut 8 bases from V and 1 base from J, with 27 bases between. Germline-derived CDR1 and CDR2 are LNHDA and SQIVND (reference sequence). The CDR3 is 18 amino acids. The sample comes from a study of cytomegalovirus exposure and HLA in healthy donors. Use of 60 Vbeta and 13 Jbeta primers characterized the PCR. Profiling relied on immunoSEQ multiplex PCR, and the TCRdb table lists in-frame clones only, not all of them. The table lists more than 90,000 clones, with approximately 6.8% in the top ten. The sequence was collected from a man aged 40-55 years in good health and CMV-seropositive. The chain employs TRBV19 and TRBJ2-7; perhaps TRBD2 as D (6 bases). Sequences were obtained from PBMCs. The CDR3 DNA reads TGTGCCAGTCGAGCGGGTATCACAGCCGTCGGAACTTCCTACGAGCAGTACTTC. It encodes CASRAGITAVGTSYEQYF.